A selection of T cell receptor beta chains follows, all from one sample in a study of OX40 agonist ivuxolimab in advanced cancers. Libraries were prepared by immunoSEQ multiplex PCR; TCRdb keeps only in-frame clonotypes and omits some of them. In the table there are around 65,000 clones, 91% of which are singletons. The sample in question was CD4+ or CD8+ T cells sorted from blood, obtained in a trial of the OX40 agonist ivuxolimab. The receptors here all came from an adult with an advanced solid tumor such as melanoma, head and neck, liver or kidney cancer. Each CDR3 is given with its conserved first and last residue. A D gene is named only where the DNA matches it firmly. Where a row states a size, it is once, few, many or the class of an expanded clone; other rows omit it.

CDR3 length: 12
V gene: TRBV11-2
clone size: NA
D gene: NA
J gene: TRBJ1-6
CDR3 protein: CASSLADSPLHF
CDR3 DNA: TGTGCCAGCAGCTTAGCGGATTCACCCCTCCACTTT

CDR3 length: 15
V gene: TRBV2
clone size: NA
D gene: TRBD2
J gene: TRBJ2-7
CDR3 protein: CAAQGLVSSSYEQYF
CDR3 DNA: TGTGCCGCACAGGGACTAGTGTCTAGCTCCTACGAGCAGTACTTC

CDR3 length: 11
V gene: TRBV25-1
clone size: NA
D gene: NA
J gene: TRBJ2-7
CDR3 protein: CASRENYEQYF
CDR3 DNA: TGTGCCAGCCGTGAAAACTACGAGCAGTACTTC

CDR3 length: 13
V gene: TRBV7-3
clone size: NA
D gene: NA
J gene: TRBJ2-7
CDR3 protein: CASSLRLPGEQYF
CDR3 DNA: TGTGCCAGCAGCTTAAGGTTGCCTGGCGAGCAGTACTTC

CDR3 length: 15
V gene: TRBV19
clone size: NA
D gene: NA
J gene: TRBJ2-7
CDR3 protein: CASSPGAKLTYEQYF
CDR3 DNA: TGTGCCAGTAGTCCCGGGGCGAAACTTACCTACGAGCAGTACTTC

CDR3 length: 12
V gene: TRBV11-2
clone size: NA
D gene: NA
J gene: TRBJ1-3
CDR3 protein: CASSLWQNTIYF
CDR3 DNA: TGTGCCAGCAGCTTATGGCAGAACACCATATATTTT

CDR3 length: 12
V gene: TRBV19
clone size: NA
D gene: NA
J gene: TRBJ1-1
CDR3 protein: CASRHQKLGAFF
CDR3 DNA: TGTGCCAGTAGACACCAGAAACTCGGAGCTTTCTTT

CDR3 length: 13
V gene: TRBV28
clone size: NA
D gene: NA
J gene: TRBJ2-7
CDR3 protein: CASTSTASYEQYF
CDR3 DNA: TGTGCCAGCACATCGACAGCCTCCTACGAGCAGTACTTC

CDR3 length: 15
V gene: TRBV5-1
clone size: NA
D gene: NA
J gene: TRBJ2-6
CDR3 protein: CASSPSKGGANVLTF
CDR3 DNA: TGCGCCAGCAGCCCATCAAAGGGGGGGGCCAACGTCCTGACTTTC

CDR3 length: 22
V gene: TRBV27
clone size: NA
D gene: TRBD2
J gene: TRBJ2-2
CDR3 protein: CASSFLLAGGPSGWSNTGELFF
CDR3 DNA: TGTGCCAGCAGTTTTCTGCTAGCGGGAGGGCCGTCCGGATGGTCGAACACCGGGGAGCTGTTTTTT

CDR3 length: 10
V gene: TRBV29-1
clone size: NA
D gene: NA
J gene: TRBJ1-1
CDR3 protein: CSVGRTEAFF
CDR3 DNA: TGCAGCGTTGGCCGAACTGAAGCTTTCTTT

CDR3 length: 11
V gene: TRBV20-1
clone size: NA
D gene: NA
J gene: TRBJ2-3
CDR3 protein: CSGRSTDTQYF
CDR3 DNA: TGCAGTGGACGGAGCACAGATACGCAGTATTTT

CDR3 length: 13
V gene: TRBV4-1
clone size: NA
D gene: TRBD2
J gene: TRBJ2-7
CDR3 protein: CASSQELAFEQYF
CDR3 DNA: TGCGCCAGCAGCCAAGAACTAGCGTTCGAGCAGTACTTC

CDR3 length: 17
V gene: TRBV29-1
clone size: NA
D gene: TRBD2
J gene: TRBJ2-1
CDR3 protein: CSVEGTQREVGRNEQFF
CDR3 DNA: TGCAGCGTTGAAGGGACCCAGCGGGAGGTAGGTCGGAATGAGCAGTTCTTC

CDR3 length: 12
V gene: TRBV29-1
clone size: NA
D gene: NA
J gene: TRBJ1-2
CDR3 protein: CSVGQPNYGYTF
CDR3 DNA: TGCAGCGTTGGACAGCCTAACTATGGCTACACCTTC

CDR3 length: 15
V gene: TRBV5-6
clone size: few
D gene: TRBD2
J gene: TRBJ2-2
CDR3 protein: CASSPPSGRTGELFF
CDR3 DNA: TGTGCCAGCAGCCCCCCTAGCGGGCGCACCGGGGAGCTGTTTTTT

CDR3 length: 13
V gene: TRBV6-1
clone size: NA
D gene: NA
J gene: TRBJ1-5
CDR3 protein: CASTNPGGQPQHF
CDR3 DNA: TGTGCCAGCACGAACCCAGGTGGGCAGCCCCAGCATTTT

CDR3 length: 14
V gene: TRBV30
clone size: NA
D gene: TRBD2
J gene: TRBJ2-7
CDR3 protein: CAWNRGSGGPEQYF
CDR3 DNA: TGTGCCTGGAATCGTGGTTCGGGAGGGCCCGAGCAGTACTTC

CDR3 length: 14
V gene: TRBV10-1
clone size: NA
D gene: NA
J gene: TRBJ2-3
CDR3 protein: CASSQMGPTDTQYF
CDR3 DNA: TGCGCCAGCAGTCAAATGGGGCCAACAGATACGCAGTATTTT

CDR3 length: 17
V gene: TRBV7-3
clone size: NA
D gene: TRBD2
J gene: TRBJ2-1
CDR3 protein: CASSLFQGLAGGNEQFF
CDR3 DNA: TGTGCCAGCAGCTTATTTCAGGGACTAGCGGGGGGCAATGAGCAGTTCTTC

CDR3 length: 14
V gene: TRBV7-2
clone size: NA
D gene: NA
J gene: TRBJ2-3
CDR3 protein: CASSSGHYTDTQYF
CDR3 DNA: TGTGCCAGCAGCAGCGGACACTACACAGATACGCAGTATTTT

CDR3 length: 13
V gene: TRBV29-1
clone size: NA
D gene: NA
J gene: TRBJ1-1
CDR3 protein: CSVVRGLVTEAFF
CDR3 DNA: TGCAGCGTTGTTCGGGGGCTAGTCACTGAAGCTTTCTTT

CDR3 length: 16
V gene: TRBV5-4
clone size: few
D gene: NA
J gene: TRBJ1-1
CDR3 protein: CASSLGRGLAGTEAFF
CDR3 DNA: TGTGCCAGCAGCTTGGGACGGGGACTGGCTGGCACTGAAGCTTTCTTT

CDR3 length: 14
V gene: TRBV5-1
clone size: NA
D gene: TRBD1
J gene: TRBJ1-4
CDR3 protein: CASSSGDRDEKLFF
CDR3 DNA: TGCGCCAGCAGCTCAGGGGACAGGGACGAAAAACTGTTTTTT

CDR3 length: 14
V gene: TRBV18
clone size: NA
D gene: NA
J gene: TRBJ2-7
CDR3 protein: CASSPEGKTYEQYF
CDR3 DNA: TGTGCCAGCTCACCGGAGGGGAAAACCTACGAGCAGTACTTC

CDR3 length: 17
V gene: TRBV27
clone size: NA
D gene: TRBD2
J gene: TRBJ2-1
CDR3 protein: CASSPPRPGTSGAEEFF
CDR3 DNA: TGTGCCAGCAGTCCCCCAAGGCCCGGGACTAGCGGGGCGGAGGAGTTCTTC

CDR3 length: 14
V gene: TRBV4-1
clone size: NA
D gene: TRBD1
J gene: TRBJ2-7
CDR3 protein: CASSRDRGPYEQYF
CDR3 DNA: TGCGCCAGCAGCCGGGACAGGGGGCCCTACGAGCAGTACTTC

CDR3 length: 16
V gene: TRBV6-5
clone size: NA
D gene: TRBD1
J gene: TRBJ1-1
CDR3 protein: CASSSGQGIFGTEAFF
CDR3 DNA: TGTGCCAGCAGTTCGGGACAGGGGATCTTCGGCACTGAAGCTTTCTTT

CDR3 length: 13
V gene: TRBV2
clone size: NA
D gene: NA
J gene: TRBJ2-3
CDR3 protein: CASRPGSTDTQYF
CDR3 DNA: TGTGCCAGCAGGCCGGGGTCTACAGATACGCAGTATTTT

CDR3 length: 13
V gene: TRBV10-2
clone size: NA
D gene: NA
J gene: TRBJ1-2
CDR3 protein: CASSSGQIYGYTF
CDR3 DNA: TGCGCCAGCAGTTCAGGACAGATCTATGGCTACACCTTC

CDR3 length: 13
V gene: TRBV6-6
clone size: NA
D gene: NA
J gene: TRBJ2-7
CDR3 protein: CASSAGQLYEQYF
CDR3 DNA: TGTGCCAGCAGTGCGGGACAGCTATACGAGCAGTACTTC

CDR3 length: 14
V gene: TRBV5-6
clone size: NA
D gene: TRBD2
J gene: TRBJ2-7
CDR3 protein: CASSLQSGIHEQYF
CDR3 DNA: TGTGCCAGCAGCTTGCAAAGCGGGATCCACGAGCAGTACTTC

CDR3 length: 11
V gene: TRBV6-1
clone size: NA
D gene: NA
J gene: TRBJ2-1
CDR3 protein: CASSEVGEQFF
CDR3 DNA: TGTGCCAGCAGTGAAGTAGGTGAGCAGTTCTTC

CDR3 length: 15
V gene: TRBV6-1
clone size: NA
D gene: NA
J gene: TRBJ1-5
CDR3 protein: CASSEGMGSNQPQHF
CDR3 DNA: TGTGCCAGCAGTGAAGGAATGGGTAGCAATCAGCCCCAGCATTTT

CDR3 length: 15
V gene: TRBV6-1
clone size: NA
D gene: NA
J gene: TRBJ1-3
CDR3 protein: CASRPGASSGNTIYF
CDR3 DNA: TGTGCCAGCCGGCCTGGGGCGAGCTCTGGAAACACCATATATTTT

CDR3 length: 14
V gene: TRBV5-4
clone size: NA
D gene: NA
J gene: TRBJ1-2
CDR3 protein: CASSLVSQNYGYTF
CDR3 DNA: TGTGCCAGCAGCTTGGTTTCACAGAACTATGGCTACACCTTC

CDR3 length: 18
V gene: TRBV11-2
clone size: once
D gene: NA
J gene: TRBJ2-2
CDR3 protein: CASSLVLSSGVKTGELFF
CDR3 DNA: TGTGCCAGCAGCTTAGTATTAAGTTCGGGAGTCAAAACCGGGGAGCTGTTTTTT

CDR3 length: 14
V gene: TRBV7-9
clone size: NA
D gene: NA
J gene: TRBJ2-1
CDR3 protein: CASSPTGFYNEQFF
CDR3 DNA: TGTGCCAGCAGCCCCACAGGGTTCTACAATGAGCAGTTCTTC

CDR3 length: 14
V gene: TRBV5-1
clone size: NA
D gene: NA
J gene: TRBJ2-6
CDR3 protein: CASSALSGANVLTF
CDR3 DNA: TGCGCCAGCAGCGCCCTCTCTGGGGCCAACGTCCTGACTTTC

CDR3 length: 13
V gene: TRBV10-1
clone size: NA
D gene: NA
J gene: TRBJ1-3
CDR3 protein: CASSESGGNTIYF
CDR3 DNA: TGCGCCAGCAGTGAGTCCGGTGGAAACACCATATATTTT

CDR3 length: 11
V gene: TRBV9
clone size: once
D gene: NA
J gene: TRBJ2-1
CDR3 protein: CASSVDNEQFF
CDR3 DNA: TGTGCCAGCAGCGTGGACAATGAGCAGTTCTTC

CDR3 length: 13
V gene: TRBV28
clone size: NA
D gene: NA
J gene: TRBJ1-1
CDR3 protein: CASRGPLSTEAFF
CDR3 DNA: TGTGCCAGCAGGGGCCCGCTATCCACTGAAGCTTTCTTT

CDR3 length: 12
V gene: TRBV19
clone size: NA
D gene: NA
J gene: TRBJ2-3
CDR3 protein: CASSKTGDTQYF
CDR3 DNA: TGTGCCAGTAGTAAAACAGGGGATACGCAGTATTTT

CDR3 length: 18
V gene: TRBV5-6
clone size: NA
D gene: TRBD2
J gene: TRBJ2-1
CDR3 protein: CASSSDLLAGVFYNEQFF
CDR3 DNA: TGTGCCAGCAGCTCGGACCTACTAGCGGGAGTTTTCTACAATGAGCAGTTCTTC

CDR3 length: 15
V gene: TRBV5-6
clone size: NA
D gene: NA
J gene: TRBJ2-3
CDR3 protein: CASSLGRALTDTQYF
CDR3 DNA: TGTGCCAGCTCCCTCGGGCGGGCCCTCACAGATACGCAGTATTTT

CDR3 length: 15
V gene: TRBV28
clone size: NA
D gene: NA
J gene: TRBJ1-5
CDR3 protein: CASKMGGPQDQPQHF
CDR3 DNA: TGTGCCAGCAAAATGGGGGGGCCACAGGATCAGCCCCAGCATTTT

CDR3 length: 15
V gene: TRBV18
clone size: NA
D gene: NA
J gene: TRBJ2-4
CDR3 protein: CASSLLGTDKNIQYF
CDR3 DNA: TGTGCCAGCTCACTTCTCGGCACAGACAAAAACATTCAGTACTTC

CDR3 length: 15
V gene: TRBV6-5
clone size: NA
D gene: NA
J gene: TRBJ2-3
CDR3 protein: CASSSRARATDTQYF
CDR3 DNA: TGTGCCAGCAGTTCTCGCGCACGGGCAACAGATACGCAGTATTTT